This T cell receptor beta chain was recorded in a study of neurological immune-mediated disorders. This clonotype rates as medium-sized. One entry per CDR3 protein results from TCRdb running MiXCR on the 5' RACE reads. This sample has 25,000 to 30,000 distinct CDR3 sequences, with roughly 6.7% found just once. This CDR3 is 14 amino acids long. Germline CDR1 and CDR2: MNHEY and SVGAGI. V lost 8 bases, J lost 14 bases, and 17 bases stayed unmatched. The sequence derives from a woman between 50 and 59 years old in good health. This chain uses TRBV6-5 with TRBJ1-1, with 10 bases aligning to TRBD1. Sequencing was done on a sample of PBMCs. CDR3 amino acids: CASGPTRETGGRFF. The CDR3 bases are TGTGCCAGCGGCCCAACCCGCGAGACAGGGGGCCGGTTCTTT.